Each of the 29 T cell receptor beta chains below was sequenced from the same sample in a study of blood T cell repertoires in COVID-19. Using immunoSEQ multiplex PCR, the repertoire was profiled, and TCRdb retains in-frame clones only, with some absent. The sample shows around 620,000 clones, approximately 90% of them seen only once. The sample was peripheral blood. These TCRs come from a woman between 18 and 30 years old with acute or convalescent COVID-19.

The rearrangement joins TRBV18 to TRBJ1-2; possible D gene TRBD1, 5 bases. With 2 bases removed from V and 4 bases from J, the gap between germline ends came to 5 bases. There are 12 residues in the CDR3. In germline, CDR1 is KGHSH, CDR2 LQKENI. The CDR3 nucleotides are TGTGCCAGCTCACCAGGGGCCTATGGCTACACCTTC. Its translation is CASSPGAYGYTF. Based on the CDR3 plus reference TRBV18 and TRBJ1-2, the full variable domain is NAGVMQNPRHLVRRRGQEARLRCSPMKGHSHVYWYRQLPEEGLKFMVYLQKENIIDESGMPKERFSAEFPKEGPSILRIQQVVRGDSAAYFCASSPGAYGYTFGSGTRLTVV.

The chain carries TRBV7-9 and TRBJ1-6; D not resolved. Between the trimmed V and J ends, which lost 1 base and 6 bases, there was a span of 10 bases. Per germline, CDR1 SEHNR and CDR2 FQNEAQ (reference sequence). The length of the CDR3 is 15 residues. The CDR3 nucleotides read TGTGCCAGCAGCTTAGGGGTGGGCGTTAATTCACCCCTCCACTTT. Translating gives CASSLGVGVNSPLHF.

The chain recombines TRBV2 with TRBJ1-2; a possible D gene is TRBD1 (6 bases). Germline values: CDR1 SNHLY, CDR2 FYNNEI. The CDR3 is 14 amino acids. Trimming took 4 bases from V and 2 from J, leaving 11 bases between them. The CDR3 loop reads CASSVNRVNYGYTF. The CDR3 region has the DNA TGTGCCAGCAGTGTTAACAGGGTGAACTATGGCTACACCTTC.

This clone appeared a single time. In DNA, the CDR3 is TGCGCCAGCAGCTTTGGGACTCCGGATGGCTACACCTTC. Amino acids: CASSFGTPDGYTF. The chain is built from TRBV5-1 and TRBJ1-2, with D perhaps TRBD1 (5 bases). This CDR3 region has 13 residues. From germline, CDR1 is SGHRS and CDR2 YFSETQ. Trimming took off 2 bases at V and 6 bases at J, with 11 bases between the two ends.

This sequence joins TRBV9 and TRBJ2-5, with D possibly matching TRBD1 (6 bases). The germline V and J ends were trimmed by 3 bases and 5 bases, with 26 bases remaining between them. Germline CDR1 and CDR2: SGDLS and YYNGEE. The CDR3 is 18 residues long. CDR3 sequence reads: CASSAGDVRRASRETQYF. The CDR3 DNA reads TGTGCCAGCAGCGCAGGGGACGTTCGGCGCGCGAGTAGGGAGACCCAGTACTTC.

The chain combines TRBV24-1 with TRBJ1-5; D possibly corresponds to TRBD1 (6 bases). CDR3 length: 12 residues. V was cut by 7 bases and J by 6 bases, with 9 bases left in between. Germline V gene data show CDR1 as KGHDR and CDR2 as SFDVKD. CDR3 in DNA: TGTGCCACCAGCAGGGGAGCTCAGCCCCAGCATTTT. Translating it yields CATSRGAQPQHF.

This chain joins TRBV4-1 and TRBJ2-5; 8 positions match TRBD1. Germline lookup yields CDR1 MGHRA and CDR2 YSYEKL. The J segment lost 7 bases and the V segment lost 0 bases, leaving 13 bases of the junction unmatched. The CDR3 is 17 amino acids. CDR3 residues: CASSQDNVGGTGGTQYF. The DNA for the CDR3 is TGCGCCAGCAGCCAAGATAATGTGGGGGGCACAGGGGGGACCCAGTACTTC.

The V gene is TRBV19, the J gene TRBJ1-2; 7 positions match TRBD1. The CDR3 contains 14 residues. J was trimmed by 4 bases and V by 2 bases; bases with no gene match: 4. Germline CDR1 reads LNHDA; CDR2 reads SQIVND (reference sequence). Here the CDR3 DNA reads TGTGCCAGTAGTATACCAGGGGGAAGCTATGGCTACACCTTC. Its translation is CASSIPGGSYGYTF.

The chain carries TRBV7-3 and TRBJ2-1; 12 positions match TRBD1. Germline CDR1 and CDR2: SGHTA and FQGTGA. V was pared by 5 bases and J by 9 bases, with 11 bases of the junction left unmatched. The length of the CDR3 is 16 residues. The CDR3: CASSLLGDRGQGEQFF. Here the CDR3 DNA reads TGTGCCAGCAGCCTACTGGGGGACAGGGGGCAGGGTGAGCAGTTCTTC.

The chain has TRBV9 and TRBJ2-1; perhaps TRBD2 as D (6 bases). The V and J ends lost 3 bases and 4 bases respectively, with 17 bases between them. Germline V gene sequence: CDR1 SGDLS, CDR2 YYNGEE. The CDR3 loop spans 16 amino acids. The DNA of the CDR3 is TGTGCCAGCAGCGACCCGAGGCGGGACGCATACAATGAGCAGTTCTTC. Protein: CASSDPRRDAYNEQFF.

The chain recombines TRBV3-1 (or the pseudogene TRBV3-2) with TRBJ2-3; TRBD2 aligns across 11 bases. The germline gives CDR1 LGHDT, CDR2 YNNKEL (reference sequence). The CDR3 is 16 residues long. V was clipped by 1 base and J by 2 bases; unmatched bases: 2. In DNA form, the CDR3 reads TGTGCCAGCAGCCAAGGACTAGCGGGGCACACAGATACGCAGTATTTT. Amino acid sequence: CASSQGLAGHTDTQYF.

The CDR3 DNA follows: TGTGCCAGCACCCCGGGCAGGGGGCTACCTTATACGAACAATGAGCAGTTCTTC. Translation gives CASTPGRGLPYTNNEQFF. The rearrangement joins TRBV7-8 to TRBJ2-1, with TRBD1 matching over 8 bases. V trimming: 7 bases; J trimming: 5 bases; junction bases outside the gene matches: 19. This CDR3 has 18 amino acids. CDR1 and CDR2 (germline): SGHVS, FQNEAQ.

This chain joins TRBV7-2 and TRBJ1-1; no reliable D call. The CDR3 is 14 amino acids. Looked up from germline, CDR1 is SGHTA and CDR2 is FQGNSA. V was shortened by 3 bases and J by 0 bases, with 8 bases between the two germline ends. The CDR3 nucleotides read TGTGCCAGCAGCTTTGCGAATATGAACACTGAAGCTTTCTTT. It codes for CASSFANMNTEAFF. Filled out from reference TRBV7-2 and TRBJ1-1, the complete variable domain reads GAGVSQSPSNKVTEKGKDVELRCDPISGHTALYWYRQSLGQGLEFLIYFQGNSAPDKSGLPSDRFSAERTGGSVSTLTIQRTQQEDSAVYLCASSFANMNTEAFFGQGTRLTVV.

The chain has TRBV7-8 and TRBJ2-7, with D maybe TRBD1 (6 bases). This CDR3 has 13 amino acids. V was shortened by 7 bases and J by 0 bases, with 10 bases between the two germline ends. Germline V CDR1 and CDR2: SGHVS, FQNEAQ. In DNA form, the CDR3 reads TGTGCCAGCACCGACAGGTACTCCTACGAGCAGTACTTC. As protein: CASTDRYSYEQYF.

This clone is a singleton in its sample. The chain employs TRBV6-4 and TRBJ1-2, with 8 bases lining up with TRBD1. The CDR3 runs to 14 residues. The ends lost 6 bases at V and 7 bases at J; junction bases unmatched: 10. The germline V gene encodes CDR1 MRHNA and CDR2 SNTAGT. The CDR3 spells CASRTDRGGGGYTF. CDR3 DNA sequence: TGTGCCAGCAGGACCGACAGGGGCGGGGGTGGCTACACCTTC.

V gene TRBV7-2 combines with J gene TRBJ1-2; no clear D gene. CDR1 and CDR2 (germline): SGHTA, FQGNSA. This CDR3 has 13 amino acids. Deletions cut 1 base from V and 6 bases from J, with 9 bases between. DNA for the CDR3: TGTGCCAGCAGCTTAGTATGGCAGAATGGCTACACCTTC. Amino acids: CASSLVWQNGYTF.

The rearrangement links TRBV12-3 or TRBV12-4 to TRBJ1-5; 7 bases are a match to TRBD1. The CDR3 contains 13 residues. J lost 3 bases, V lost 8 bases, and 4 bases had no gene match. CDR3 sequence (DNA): TGTGCCAGCGGGGACAGCAACAATCAGCCCCAGCATTTT. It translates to CASGDSNNQPQHF.

The CDR3: CASSARTGFGYTF. The CDR3 coding sequence is TGTGCCAGCAGCGCCCGGACAGGGTTTGGCTACACCTTC. The chain employs TRBV9 and TRBJ1-2, with 8 bases identical to TRBD1. The CDR3 runs to 13 residues. V lost 3 bases to trimming and J lost 7 bases; unmatched junction nucleotides: 5. The germline V gene has CDR1 SGDLS and CDR2 YYNGEE.

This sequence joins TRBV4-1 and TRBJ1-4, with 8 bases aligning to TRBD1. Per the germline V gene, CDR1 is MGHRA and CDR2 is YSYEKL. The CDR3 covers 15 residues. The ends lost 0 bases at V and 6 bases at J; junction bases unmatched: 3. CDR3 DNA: TGCGCCAGCAGCCAAGAAGGACAGGGATATGAAAAACTGTTTTTT. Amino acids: CASSQEGQGYEKLFF.

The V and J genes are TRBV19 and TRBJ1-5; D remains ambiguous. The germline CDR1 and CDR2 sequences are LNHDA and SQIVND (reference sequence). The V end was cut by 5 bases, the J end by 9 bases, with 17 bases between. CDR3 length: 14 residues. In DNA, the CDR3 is TGTGCCAGTAGTTTCAACCCTCCCCCCGGGCCCCAGCATTTT. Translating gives CASSFNPPPGPQHF.

The DNA for the CDR3 is TGTGCCACCAGTGATGTCCGGGGAAATCAGCCCCAGCATTTT. Encoded protein: CATSDVRGNQPQHF. The chain combines TRBV24-1 with TRBJ1-5; D call uncertain. The germline V and J ends were trimmed by 3 bases and 4 bases, with 9 bases remaining between them. CDR3 size: 14 residues. Germline CDR1 KGHDR, CDR2 SFDVKD.

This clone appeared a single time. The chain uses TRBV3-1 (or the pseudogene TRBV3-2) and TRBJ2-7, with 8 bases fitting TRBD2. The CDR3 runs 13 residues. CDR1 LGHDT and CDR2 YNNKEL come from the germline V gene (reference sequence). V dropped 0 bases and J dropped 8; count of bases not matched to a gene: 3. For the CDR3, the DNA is TGTGCCAGCAGCCAAGATCGGGAGGGCAAGCAGTACTTC. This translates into CASSQDREGKQYF.

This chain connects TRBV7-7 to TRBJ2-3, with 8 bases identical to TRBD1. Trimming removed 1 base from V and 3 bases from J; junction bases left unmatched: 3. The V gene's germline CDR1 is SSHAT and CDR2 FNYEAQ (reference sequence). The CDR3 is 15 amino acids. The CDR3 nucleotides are TGTGCCAGCAGCTTAGGGACAGGGTTAACAGATACGCAGTATTTT. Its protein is CASSLGTGLTDTQYF.

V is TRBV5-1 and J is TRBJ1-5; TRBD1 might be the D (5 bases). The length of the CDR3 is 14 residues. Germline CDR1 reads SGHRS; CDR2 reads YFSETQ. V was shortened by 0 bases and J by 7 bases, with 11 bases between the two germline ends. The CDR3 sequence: CASSLGGTQQPQHF. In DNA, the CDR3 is TGCGCCAGCAGCTTGGGAGGGACTCAGCAGCCCCAGCATTTT.

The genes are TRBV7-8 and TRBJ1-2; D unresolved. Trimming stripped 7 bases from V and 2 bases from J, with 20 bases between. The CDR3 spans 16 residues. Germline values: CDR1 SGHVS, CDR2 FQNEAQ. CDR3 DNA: TGTGCCAGCACCGAAAGGCGTGCAGGCTCAAACTATGGCTACACCTTC. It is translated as CASTERRAGSNYGYTF.

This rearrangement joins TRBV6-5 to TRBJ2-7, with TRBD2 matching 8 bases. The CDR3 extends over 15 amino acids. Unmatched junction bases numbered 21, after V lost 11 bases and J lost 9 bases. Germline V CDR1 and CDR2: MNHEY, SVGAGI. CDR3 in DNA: TGTGCCGCTACTTTGGGACTAGTAACCTCAGGAGGGCAGTACTTC. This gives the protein CAATLGLVTSGGQYF.

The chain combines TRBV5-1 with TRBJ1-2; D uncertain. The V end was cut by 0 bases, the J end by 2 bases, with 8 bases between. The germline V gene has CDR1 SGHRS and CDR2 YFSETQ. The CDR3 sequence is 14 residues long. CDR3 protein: CASSLVPENYGYTF. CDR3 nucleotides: TGCGCCAGCAGCTTGGTCCCGGAGAACTATGGCTACACCTTC.

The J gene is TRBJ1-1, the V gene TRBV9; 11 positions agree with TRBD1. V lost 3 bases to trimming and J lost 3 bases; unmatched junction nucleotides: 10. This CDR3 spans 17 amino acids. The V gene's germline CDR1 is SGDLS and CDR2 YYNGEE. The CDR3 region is CASSAWTGGPRDTEAFF. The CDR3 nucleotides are TGTGCCAGCAGCGCCTGGACAGGGGGCCCTAGGGACACTGAAGCTTTCTTT.

CDR3 sequence (DNA): TGTGCCAGCAGTTATATAACAGGGTATGGCTACACCTTC. The encoded protein is CASSYITGYGYTF. The V gene is TRBV6-5, the J gene TRBJ1-2; D is perhaps TRBD1 (6 bases). CDR1 is MNHEY, CDR2 SVGAGI, per germline. V lost 3 bases and J 5 bases, leaving 10 bases between the germline ends. The CDR3 is 13 residues long.